This record concerns one T cell receptor (beta chain) sequence. Its antigen is undetermined. Assay: immunoSEQ multiplex PCR; the TCRdb copy retains only in-frame clones and omits some. The repertoire consists of 260,000 or so clones, with 90% occurring once and the leading ten covering approximately 3.1%. This entry is derived from a study of cytomegalovirus exposure and HLA in healthy donors. CDR1 and CDR2 (germline): SGHNT, YYREEE (reference sequence). The CDR3 consists of 14 residues. V was clipped by 2 bases and J by 3 bases, with 8 bases between them. The study, taken as a whole, reports: Most observed TCR sequences were rare, whereas some public TCRs were detected in many donors. Cytomegalovirus association was listed for about 150 TCR beta chains. CMV antigen specificity of a few CMV-associated chains was confirmed in vitro.

The sequenced sample was PBMCs. The J gene is TRBJ1-4, the V gene TRBV5-4; D is undetermined. The sequence came from a woman between 25 and 40 years old in good health and CMV-seronegative. The CDR3 bases are TGTGCCAGCAGCTTTCGAGGTTCTAATGAAAAACTGTTTTTT. Amino acid sequence: CASSFRGSNEKLFF.